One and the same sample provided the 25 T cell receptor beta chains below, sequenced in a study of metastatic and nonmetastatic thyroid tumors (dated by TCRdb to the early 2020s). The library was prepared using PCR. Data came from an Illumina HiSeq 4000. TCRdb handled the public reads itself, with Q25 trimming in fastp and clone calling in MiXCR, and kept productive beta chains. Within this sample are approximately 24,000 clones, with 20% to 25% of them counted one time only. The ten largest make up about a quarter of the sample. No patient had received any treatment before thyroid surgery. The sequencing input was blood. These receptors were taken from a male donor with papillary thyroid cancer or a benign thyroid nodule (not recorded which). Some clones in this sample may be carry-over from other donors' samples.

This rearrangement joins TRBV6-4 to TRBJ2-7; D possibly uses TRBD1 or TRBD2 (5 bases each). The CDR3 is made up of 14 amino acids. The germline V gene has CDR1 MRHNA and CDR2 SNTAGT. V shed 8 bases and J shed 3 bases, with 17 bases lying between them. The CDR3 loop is CASSEMRGDYEQYF. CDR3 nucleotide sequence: TGTGCCAGCTCAGAAATGAGGGGAGACTACGAGCAGTACTTC.

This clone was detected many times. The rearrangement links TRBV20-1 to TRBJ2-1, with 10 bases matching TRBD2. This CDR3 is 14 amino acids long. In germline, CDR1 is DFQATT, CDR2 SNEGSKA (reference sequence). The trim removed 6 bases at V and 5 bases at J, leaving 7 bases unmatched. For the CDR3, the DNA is TGCAGTGCCCAATGGACTAGCGGACACAATGAGCAGTTCTTC. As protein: CSAQWTSGHNEQFF.

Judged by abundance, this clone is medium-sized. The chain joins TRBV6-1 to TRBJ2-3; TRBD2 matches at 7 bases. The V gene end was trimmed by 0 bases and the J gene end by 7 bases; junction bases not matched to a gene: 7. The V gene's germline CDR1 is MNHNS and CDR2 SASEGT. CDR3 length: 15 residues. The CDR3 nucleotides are TGTGCCAGCAGTGAAGCGGGGGGAGGGGTCAATACGCAGTATTTT. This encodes CASSEAGGGVNTQYF.

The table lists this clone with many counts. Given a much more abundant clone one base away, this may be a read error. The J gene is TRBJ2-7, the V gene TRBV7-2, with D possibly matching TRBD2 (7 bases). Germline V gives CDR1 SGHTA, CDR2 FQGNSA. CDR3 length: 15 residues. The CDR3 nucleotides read TGTGCCAGCAGCTTAGCGAAGGGGGGGTACTACGGGCAGTACTTC. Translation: CASSLAKGGYYGQYF.

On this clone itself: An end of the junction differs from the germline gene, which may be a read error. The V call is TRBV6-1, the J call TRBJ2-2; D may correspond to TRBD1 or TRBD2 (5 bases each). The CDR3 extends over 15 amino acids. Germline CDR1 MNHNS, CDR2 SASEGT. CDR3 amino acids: CARSESDPDTGDLFF. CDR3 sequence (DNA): TGTGCCAGAAGCGAATCGGATCCGGACACCGGGGATCTGTTTTTT.

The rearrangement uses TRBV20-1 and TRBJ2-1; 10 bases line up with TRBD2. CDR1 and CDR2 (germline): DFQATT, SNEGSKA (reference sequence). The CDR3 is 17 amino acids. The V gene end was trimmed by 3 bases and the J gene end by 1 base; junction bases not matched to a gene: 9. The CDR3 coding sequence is TGCAGTGCTAGTACCAGCGGGAGGGCGGGTTCCTACAATGAGCAGTTCTTC. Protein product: CSASTSGRAGSYNEQFF.

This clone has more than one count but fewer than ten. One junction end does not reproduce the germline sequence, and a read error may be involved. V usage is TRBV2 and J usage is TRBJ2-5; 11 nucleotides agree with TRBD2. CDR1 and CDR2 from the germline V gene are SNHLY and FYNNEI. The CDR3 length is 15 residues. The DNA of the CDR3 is TGTGCCAGCAGTGAAAAACTAGCGGGGGCTGAGACCAAGTACTTC. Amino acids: CASSEKLAGAETKYF.

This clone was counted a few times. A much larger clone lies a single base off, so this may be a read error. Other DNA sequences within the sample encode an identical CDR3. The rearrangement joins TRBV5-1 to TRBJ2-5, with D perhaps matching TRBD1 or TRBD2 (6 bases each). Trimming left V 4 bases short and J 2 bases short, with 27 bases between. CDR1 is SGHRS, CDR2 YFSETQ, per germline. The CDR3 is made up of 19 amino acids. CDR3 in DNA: TGCGCCAGCAGCCCTTCCCAGTTTGGGACACAAGGAGGGCAAGAGACCCAGTACTTC. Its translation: CASSPSQFGTQGGQETQYF.

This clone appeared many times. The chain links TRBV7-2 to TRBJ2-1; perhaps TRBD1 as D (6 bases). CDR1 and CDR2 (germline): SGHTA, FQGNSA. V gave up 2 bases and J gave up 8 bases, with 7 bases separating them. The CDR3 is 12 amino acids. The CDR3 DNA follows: TGTGCCAGCAGCTTATCAGGGGATGAGCAGTTCTTC. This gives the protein CASSLSGDEQFF.

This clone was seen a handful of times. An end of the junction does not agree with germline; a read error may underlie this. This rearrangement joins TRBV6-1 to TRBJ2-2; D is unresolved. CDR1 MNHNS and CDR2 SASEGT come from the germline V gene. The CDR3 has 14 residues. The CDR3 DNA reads TGTGTCAGCAGAGGTTGTATGCACACCGGGGAGCTGTTTTTT. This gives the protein CVSRGCMHTGELFF.

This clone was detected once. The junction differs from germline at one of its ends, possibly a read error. The CDR3 region is CSACRQTPNDKLFF. CDR3 bases: TGCAGTGCTTGTAGGCAGACCCCTAATGATAAACTGTTTTTT. V gene TRBV20-1 combines with J gene TRBJ1-4; D uncertain. The CDR3 spans 14 residues. The V gene's germline CDR1 is DFQATT and CDR2 SNEGSKA (reference sequence).

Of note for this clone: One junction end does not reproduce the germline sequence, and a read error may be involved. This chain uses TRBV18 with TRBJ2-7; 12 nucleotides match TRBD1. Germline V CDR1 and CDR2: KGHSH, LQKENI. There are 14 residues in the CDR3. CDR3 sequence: CDSSAGTGGVEQYF. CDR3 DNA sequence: TGTGACAGCTCTGCCGGGACAGGGGGCGTCGAGCAGTACTTC.

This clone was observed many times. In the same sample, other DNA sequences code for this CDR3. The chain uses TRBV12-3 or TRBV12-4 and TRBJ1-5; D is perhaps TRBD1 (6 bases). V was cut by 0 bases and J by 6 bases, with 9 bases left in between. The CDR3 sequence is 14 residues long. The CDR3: CASSLAGGRQPQHF. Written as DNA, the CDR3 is TGTGCCAGCAGTTTAGCGGGGGGCCGTCAGCCCCAGCATTTT.

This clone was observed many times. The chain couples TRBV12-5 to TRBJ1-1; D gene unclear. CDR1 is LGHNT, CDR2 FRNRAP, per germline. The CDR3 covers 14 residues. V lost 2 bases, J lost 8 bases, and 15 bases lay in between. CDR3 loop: CASGLTVRGSEAFF. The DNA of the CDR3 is TGTGCTAGTGGTTTGACAGTGCGTGGCAGCGAAGCTTTCTTT.

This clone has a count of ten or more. The CDR3, as DNA: TGTGCCAGCAGTTCGGGACAGAACACCGGGGAGCTGTTTTTT. Protein: CASSSGQNTGELFF. The chain is built from TRBV28 and TRBJ2-2; a possible D gene is TRBD1 (6 bases). Germline CDR1 MDHEN, CDR2 SYDVKM. V was pared by 4 bases and J by 1 base, with 7 bases between. The CDR3 length is 14 residues. Full variable domain (rest looked up from reference TRBV28 and TRBJ2-2): DVKVTQSSRYLVKRTGEKVFLECVQDMDHENMFWYRQDPGLGLRLIYFSYDVKMKEKGDIPEGYSVSREKKERFSLILESASTNQTSMYLCASSSGQNTGELFFGEGSRLTVL.

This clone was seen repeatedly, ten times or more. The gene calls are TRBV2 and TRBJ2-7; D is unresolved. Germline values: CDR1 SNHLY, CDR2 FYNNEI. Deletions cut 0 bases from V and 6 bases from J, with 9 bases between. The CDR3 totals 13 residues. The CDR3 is CASSEASGGEQYF. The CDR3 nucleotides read TGTGCCAGCAGTGAAGCAAGTGGTGGCGAGCAGTACTTC. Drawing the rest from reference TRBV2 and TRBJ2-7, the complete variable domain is EPEVTQTPSHQVTQMGQEVILRCVPISNHLYFYWYRQILGQKVEFLVSFYNNEISEKSEIFDDQFSVERPDGSNFTLKIRSTKLEDSAMYFCASSEASGGEQYFGPGTRLTVT.

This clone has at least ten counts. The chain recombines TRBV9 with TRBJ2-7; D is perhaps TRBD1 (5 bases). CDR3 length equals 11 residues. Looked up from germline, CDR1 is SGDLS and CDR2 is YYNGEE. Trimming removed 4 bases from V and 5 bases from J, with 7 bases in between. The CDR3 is CASSPGNEQYF. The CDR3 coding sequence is TGTGCCAGCAGCCCAGGGAACGAGCAGTACTTC.

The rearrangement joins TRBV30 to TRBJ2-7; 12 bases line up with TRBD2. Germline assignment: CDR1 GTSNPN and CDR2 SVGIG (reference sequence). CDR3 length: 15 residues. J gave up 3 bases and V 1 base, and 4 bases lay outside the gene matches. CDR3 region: CAWSELAGGHYEQYF. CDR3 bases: TGTGCCTGGAGTGAACTAGCGGGAGGCCACTACGAGCAGTACTTC.

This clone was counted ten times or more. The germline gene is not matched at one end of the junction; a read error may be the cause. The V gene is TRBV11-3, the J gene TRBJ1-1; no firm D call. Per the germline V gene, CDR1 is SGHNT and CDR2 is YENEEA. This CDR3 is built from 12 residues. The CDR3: CASSLEERGAFF. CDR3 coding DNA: TGTGCCAGCAGCCTAGAGGAGCGGGGAGCTTTCTTT.

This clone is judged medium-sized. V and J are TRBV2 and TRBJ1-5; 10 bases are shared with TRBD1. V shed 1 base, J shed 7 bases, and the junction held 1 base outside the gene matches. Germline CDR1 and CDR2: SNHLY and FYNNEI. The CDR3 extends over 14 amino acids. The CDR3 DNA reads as TGTGCCAGCAGTGAAGGACAGGGGGCACAGCCCCAGCATTTT. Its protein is CASSEGQGAQPQHF.

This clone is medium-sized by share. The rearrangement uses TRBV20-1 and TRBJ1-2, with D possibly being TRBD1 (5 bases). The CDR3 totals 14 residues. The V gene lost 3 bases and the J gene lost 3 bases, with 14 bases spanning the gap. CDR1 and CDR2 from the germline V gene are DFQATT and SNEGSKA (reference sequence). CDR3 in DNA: TGCAGTGCTAGCCCAACCGGGGCCGACTATGGCTACACCTTC. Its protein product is CSASPTGADYGYTF.

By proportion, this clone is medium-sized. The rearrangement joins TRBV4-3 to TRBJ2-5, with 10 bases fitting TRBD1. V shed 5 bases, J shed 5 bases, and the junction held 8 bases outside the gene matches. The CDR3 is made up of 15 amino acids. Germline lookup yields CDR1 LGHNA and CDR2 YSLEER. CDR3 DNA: TGCGCCAGCAGCGTACGACAGGGGGCTAGGGAGACCCAGTACTTC. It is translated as CASSVRQGARETQYF.

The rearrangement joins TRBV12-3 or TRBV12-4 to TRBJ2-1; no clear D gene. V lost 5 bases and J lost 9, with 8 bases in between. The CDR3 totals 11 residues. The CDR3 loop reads CASSVTSEQFF. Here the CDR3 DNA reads TGTGCCAGCAGTGTGACGAGTGAGCAGTTCTTC.

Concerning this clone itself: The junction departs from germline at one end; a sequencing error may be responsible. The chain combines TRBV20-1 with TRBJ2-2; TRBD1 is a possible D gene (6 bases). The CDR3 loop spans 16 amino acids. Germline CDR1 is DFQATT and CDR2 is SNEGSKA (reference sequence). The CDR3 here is CCARVPGKGDTGELFF. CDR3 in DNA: TGCTGTGCTAGAGTGCCGGGAAAGGGGGACACCGGGGAGCTGTTTTTT.

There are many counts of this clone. The CDR3 DNA is TGTGCCAGCAGCTTCGGACTAGCGGAACAAGAGACCCAGTACTTC. Translating gives CASSFGLAEQETQYF. The rearrangement joins TRBV7-2 to TRBJ2-5; TRBD2 matches at 10 bases. J gave up 2 bases and V 3 bases, and 3 bases lay outside the gene matches. The CDR3 length is 15 residues. From germline, CDR1 is SGHTA and CDR2 FQGNSA.